This entry features one T cell receptor (beta chain) sequence. TCRdb's table, derived via immunoSEQ multiplex PCR, lists solely in-frame clones and lacks some. The sample has hundreds of thousands of clones; 55% to 85% are singletons. This record comes from a study of shared clonotypes between healthy human individuals. The clonotype comes from a woman in her 30s in good health. The sample consisted of memory CD4+ T cells sorted from blood. Regarding subset: CD45RA-negative fraction.

CDR3 DNA sequence: TGTGCCAGCAGAGCGACACAGAGTCATGAAAAACTGTTTTTT. It is translated as CASRATQSHEKLFF. This sequence joins TRBV2 and TRBJ1-4, with D hard to call. The CDR3 consists of 14 residues. Trimming took off 6 bases at V and 6 bases at J, with 14 bases between the two ends. Germline V gene sequence: CDR1 SNHLY, CDR2 FYNNEI.